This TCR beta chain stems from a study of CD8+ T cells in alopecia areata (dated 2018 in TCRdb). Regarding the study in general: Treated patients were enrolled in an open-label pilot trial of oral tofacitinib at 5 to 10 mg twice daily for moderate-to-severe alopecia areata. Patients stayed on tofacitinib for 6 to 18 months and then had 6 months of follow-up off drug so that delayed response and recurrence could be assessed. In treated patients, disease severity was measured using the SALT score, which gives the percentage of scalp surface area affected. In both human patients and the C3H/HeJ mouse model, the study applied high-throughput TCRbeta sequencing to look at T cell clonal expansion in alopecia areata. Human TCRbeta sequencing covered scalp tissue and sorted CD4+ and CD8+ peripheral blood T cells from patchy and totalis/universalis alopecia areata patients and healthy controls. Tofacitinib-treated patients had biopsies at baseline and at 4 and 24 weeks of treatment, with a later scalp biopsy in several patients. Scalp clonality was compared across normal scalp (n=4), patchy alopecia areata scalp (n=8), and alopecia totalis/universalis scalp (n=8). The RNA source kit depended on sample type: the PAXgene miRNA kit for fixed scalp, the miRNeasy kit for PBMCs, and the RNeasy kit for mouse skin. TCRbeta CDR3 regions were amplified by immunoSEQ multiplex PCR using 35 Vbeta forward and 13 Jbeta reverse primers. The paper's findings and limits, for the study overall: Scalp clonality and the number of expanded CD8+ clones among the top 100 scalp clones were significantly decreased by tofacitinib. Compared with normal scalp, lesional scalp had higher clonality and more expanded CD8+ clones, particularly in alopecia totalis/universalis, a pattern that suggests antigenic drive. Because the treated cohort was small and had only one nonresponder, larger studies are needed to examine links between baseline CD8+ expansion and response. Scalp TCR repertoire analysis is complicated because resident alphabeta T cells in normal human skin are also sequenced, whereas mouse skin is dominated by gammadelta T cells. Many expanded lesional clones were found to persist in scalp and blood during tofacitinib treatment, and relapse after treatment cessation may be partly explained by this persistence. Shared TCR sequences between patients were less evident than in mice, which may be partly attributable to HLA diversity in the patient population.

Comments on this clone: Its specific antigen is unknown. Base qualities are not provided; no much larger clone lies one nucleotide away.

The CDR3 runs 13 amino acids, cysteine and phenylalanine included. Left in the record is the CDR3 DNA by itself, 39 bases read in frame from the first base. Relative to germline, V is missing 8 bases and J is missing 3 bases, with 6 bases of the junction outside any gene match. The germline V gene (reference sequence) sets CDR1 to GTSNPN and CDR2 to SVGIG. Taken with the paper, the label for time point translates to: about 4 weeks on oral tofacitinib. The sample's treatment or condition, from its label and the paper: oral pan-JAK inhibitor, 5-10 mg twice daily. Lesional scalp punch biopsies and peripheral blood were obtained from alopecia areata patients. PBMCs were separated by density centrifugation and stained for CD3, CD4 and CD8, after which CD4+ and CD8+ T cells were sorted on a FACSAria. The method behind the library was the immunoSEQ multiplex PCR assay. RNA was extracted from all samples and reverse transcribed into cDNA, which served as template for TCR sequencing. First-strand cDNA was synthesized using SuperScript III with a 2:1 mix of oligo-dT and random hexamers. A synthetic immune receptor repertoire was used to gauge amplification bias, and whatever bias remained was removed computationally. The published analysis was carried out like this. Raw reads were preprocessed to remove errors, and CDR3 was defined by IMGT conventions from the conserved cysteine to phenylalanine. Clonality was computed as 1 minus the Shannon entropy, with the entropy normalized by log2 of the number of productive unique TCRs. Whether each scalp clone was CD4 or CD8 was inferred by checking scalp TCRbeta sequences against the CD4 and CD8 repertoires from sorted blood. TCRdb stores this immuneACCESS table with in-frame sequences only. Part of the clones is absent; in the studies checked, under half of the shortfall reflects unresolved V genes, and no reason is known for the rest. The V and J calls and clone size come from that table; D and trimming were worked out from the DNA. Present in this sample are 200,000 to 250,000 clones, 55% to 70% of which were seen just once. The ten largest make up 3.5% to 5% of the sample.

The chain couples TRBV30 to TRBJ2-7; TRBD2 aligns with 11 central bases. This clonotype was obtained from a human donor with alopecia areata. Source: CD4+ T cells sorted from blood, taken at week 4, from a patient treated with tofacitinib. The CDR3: CAGELAGDYEQYF. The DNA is TGTGCCGGAGAACTAGCGGGGGACTACGAGCAGTACTTC.